Each of the 7 T cell receptor beta chains below was sequenced from the same sample in a study of T cells in Graves' hyperthyroidism and ophthalmopathy. TCR beta CDR3 sequences were amplified from RNA transcripts. HTBI primers were the set used in a first-round RT-PCR of the TCR CDR3. A single record per CDR3 protein comes from TCRdb applying MiXCR to the multiplex PCR reads. Among hundreds of thousands of distinct CDR3 sequences, more than 30% were seen once, and the ten largest hold more than 7%. Sequencing used blood. These receptors came from a man between 18 and 29 years old with Graves' hyperthyroidism.

CDR3: CASSSSSGGLNEQFF. The CDR3 DNA sequence: TGCGCCAGCAGCAGTTCTAGCGGGGGGCTTAATGAGCAGTTCTTC. The chain uses TRBV5-1 and TRBJ2-1; TRBD2 agrees at 11 bases. The CDR3 runs to 15 residues. Germline V gene data show CDR1 as SGHRS and CDR2 as YFSETQ. The junction had 7 bases not matched to a gene; V was cut back by 4 bases and J by 7 bases.

In the case of this clonotype: Possible read error: a much larger clone is one base away. The chain recombines TRBV7-9 with TRBJ2-5; 8 bases agree with TRBD1. The CDR3 runs 14 residues. Germline CDR1 and CDR2: SEHNR and FQNEAQ (reference sequence). V was clipped by 5 bases and J by 7 bases; unmatched bases: 9. In DNA form, the CDR3 reads TGTGCCAGCAGCCTGGGACAGGTGGAAGTGACCCAGTACTTC. It translates to CASSLGQVEVTQYF. The variable domain in full, with the rest retrieved from reference TRBV7-9 and TRBJ2-5, is DTGVSQNPRHKITKRGQNVTFRCDPISEHNRLYWYRQTLGQGPEFLTYFQNEAQLEKSRLLSDRFSAERPKGSFSTLEIQRTEQGDSAMYLCASSLGQVEVTQYFGPGTRLLVL.

This clonotype was counted only a few times. The gene calls are TRBV4-1 and TRBJ1-2, with 10 bases lining up with TRBD1. The CDR3 consists of 16 residues. V was pared by 1 base and J by 6 bases, with 8 bases of the junction left unmatched. Germline V gene lookup returns CDR1 MGHRA and CDR2 YSYEKL. This CDR3 is CASSQGGTGVRDGYTF. The CDR3 DNA is TGCGCCAGCAGCCAAGGCGGGACAGGGGTACGAGATGGCTACACCTTC.

This clonotype was recorded at least ten times. V gene TRBV7-9 combines with J gene TRBJ1-1; no clear D. Germline V gene sequence: CDR1 SEHNR, CDR2 FQNEAQ (reference sequence). The CDR3 spans 15 residues. Trimming stripped 4 bases from V and 4 bases from J, with 16 bases between. CDR3 DNA sequence: TGTGCCAGCAGCTACCCGGACGGAGCGGTCACTGAAGCTTTCTTT. Its protein is CASSYPDGAVTEAFF.

The rearrangement uses TRBV6-1 and TRBJ2-5; the D gene could be TRBD1 or TRBD2 (5 bases each). The CDR3 has 14 amino acids. V was clipped by 7 bases and J by 2 bases, with 14 bases between them. The germline gives CDR1 MNHNS, CDR2 SASEGT. DNA for the CDR3: TGTGCCAGCACCCCCGGGACGGCTCAAGAGACCCAGTACTTC. Translated, it gives CASTPGTAQETQYF.

V usage is TRBV5-5 and J usage is TRBJ2-5, with D uncertain. V lost 4 bases to trimming and J lost 5 bases, with 15 bases between them. The CDR3 runs 14 residues. Germline V gives CDR1 SGHKS, CDR2 YYEKEE (reference sequence). CDR3 sequence reads: CASSGGVIWETQYF. CDR3 bases: TGTGCCAGCAGCGGTGGGGTGATATGGGAGACCCAGTACTTC.

Ten or more counts support this clonotype. The V and J genes are TRBV19 and TRBJ2-5, with TRBD2 matching over 14 bases. This CDR3 has 15 amino acids. V gave up 4 bases and J gave up 3 bases; unmatched junction bases: 1. The germline CDR1 and CDR2 sequences are LNHDA and SQIVND (reference sequence). The CDR3 loop reads CASSTGLAGEETQYF. The CDR3 nucleotides read TGTGCCAGTAGTACGGGACTAGCGGGAGAAGAGACCCAGTACTTC. Full variable domain (outside the CDR3, taken from reference TRBV19 and TRBJ2-5): DGGITQSPKYLFRKEGQNVTLSCEQNLNHDAMYWYRQDPGQGLRLIYYSQIVNDFQKGDIAEGYSVSREKKESFPLTVTSAQKNPTAFYLCASSTGLAGEETQYFGPGTRLLVL.